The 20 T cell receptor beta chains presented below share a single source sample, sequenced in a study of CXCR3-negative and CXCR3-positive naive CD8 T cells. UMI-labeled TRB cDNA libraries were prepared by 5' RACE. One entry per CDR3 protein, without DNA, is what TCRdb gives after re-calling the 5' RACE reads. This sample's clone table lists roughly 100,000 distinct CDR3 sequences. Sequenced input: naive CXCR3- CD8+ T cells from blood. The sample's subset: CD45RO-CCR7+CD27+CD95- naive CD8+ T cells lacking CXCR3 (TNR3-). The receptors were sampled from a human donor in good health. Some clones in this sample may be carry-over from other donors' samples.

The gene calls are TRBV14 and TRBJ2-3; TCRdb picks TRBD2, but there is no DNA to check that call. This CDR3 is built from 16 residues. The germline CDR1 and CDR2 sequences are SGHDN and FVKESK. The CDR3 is CASSQDLLAGADTQYF.

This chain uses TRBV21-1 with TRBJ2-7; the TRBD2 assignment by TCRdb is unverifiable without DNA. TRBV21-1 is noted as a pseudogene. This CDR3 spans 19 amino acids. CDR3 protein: CASSTPQVRAGGPTYEQYF.

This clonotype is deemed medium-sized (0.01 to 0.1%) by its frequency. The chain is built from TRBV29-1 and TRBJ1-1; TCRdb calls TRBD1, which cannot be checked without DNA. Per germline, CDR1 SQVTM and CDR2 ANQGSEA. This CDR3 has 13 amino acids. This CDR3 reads CSVDETGVVEAFF.

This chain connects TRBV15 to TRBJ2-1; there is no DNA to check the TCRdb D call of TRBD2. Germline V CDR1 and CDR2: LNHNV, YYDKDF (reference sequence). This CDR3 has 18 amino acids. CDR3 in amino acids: CATSRDELAGARYNEQFF.

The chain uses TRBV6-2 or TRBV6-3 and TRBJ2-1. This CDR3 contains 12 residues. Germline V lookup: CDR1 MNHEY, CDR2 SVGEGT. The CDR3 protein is CASSYSRNEQFF.

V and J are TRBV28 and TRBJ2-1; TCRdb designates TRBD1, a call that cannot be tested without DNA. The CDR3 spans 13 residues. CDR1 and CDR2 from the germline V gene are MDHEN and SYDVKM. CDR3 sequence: CATHGTDYNEQFF.

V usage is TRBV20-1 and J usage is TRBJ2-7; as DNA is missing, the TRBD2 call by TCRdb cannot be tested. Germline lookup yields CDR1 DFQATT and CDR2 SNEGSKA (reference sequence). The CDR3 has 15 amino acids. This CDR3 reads CSAEAGGEGTYEQYF.

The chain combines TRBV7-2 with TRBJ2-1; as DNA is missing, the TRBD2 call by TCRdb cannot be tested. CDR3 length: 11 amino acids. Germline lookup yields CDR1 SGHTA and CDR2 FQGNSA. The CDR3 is CASSSGWLQFF.

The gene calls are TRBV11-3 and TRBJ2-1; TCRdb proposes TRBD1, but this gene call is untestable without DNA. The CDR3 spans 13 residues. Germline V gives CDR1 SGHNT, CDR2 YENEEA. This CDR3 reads CASGPGQGNEQFF.

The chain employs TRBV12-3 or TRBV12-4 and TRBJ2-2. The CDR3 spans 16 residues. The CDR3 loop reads CASTHPFVGTAGELFF.

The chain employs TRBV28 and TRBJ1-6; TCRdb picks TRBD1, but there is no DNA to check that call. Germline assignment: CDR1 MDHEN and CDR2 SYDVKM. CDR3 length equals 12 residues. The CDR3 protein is CASSPGNSPLHF.

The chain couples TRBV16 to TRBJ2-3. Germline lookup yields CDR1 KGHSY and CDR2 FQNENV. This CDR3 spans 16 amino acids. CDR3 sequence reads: CASSQSSRFGPDTQYF.

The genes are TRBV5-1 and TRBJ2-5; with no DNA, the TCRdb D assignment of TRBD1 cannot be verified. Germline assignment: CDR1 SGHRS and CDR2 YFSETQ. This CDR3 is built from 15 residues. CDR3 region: CASSFRQGAEETQYF.

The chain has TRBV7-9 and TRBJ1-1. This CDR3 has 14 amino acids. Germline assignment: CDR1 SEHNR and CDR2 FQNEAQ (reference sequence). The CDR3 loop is CASSPFGGHTEAFF.

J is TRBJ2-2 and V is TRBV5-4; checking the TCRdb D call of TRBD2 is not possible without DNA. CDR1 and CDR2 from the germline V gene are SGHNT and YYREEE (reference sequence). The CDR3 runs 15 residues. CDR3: CASGGQRQGAGELFF.

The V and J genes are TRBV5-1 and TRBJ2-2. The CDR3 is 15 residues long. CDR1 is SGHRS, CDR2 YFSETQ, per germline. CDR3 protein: CASSFWGSNTGELFF.

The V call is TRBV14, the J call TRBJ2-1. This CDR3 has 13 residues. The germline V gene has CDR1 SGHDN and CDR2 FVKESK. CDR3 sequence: CASSLSQTLEQFF.

CDR3 sequence reads: CSARDVETSGILADTQYF. The J gene is TRBJ2-3, the V gene TRBV20-1; checking the TCRdb D call of TRBD2 is not possible without DNA. CDR3 length equals 18 residues. Looked up from germline, CDR1 is DFQATT and CDR2 is SNEGSKA (reference sequence).

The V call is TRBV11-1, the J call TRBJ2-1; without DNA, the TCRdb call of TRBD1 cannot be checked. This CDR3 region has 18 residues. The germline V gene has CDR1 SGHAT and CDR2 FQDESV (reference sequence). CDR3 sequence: CASSLSPGQASSYNEQFF.

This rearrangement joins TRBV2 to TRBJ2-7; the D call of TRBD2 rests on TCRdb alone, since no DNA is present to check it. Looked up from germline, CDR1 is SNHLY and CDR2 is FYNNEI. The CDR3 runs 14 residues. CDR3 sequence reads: CASSDTSKYYEQYF.